This entry features one T cell receptor beta chain sequence. Its cognate antigen is unknown. The data are from a study of CD8+ T cells in alopecia areata. Overall study context: Tofacitinib lasted 6 to 18 months, then 6 months off drug.

PBMCs provided sorted CD4+ and CD8+ T cells. Findings of the study overall: Scalp data also include sequences from resident alphabeta T cells of normal skin.

RNA extraction was followed by reverse transcription into cDNA, which acted as the sequencing template. Sequencing was performed with immunoSEQ multiplex PCR; in TCRdb, only in-frame clones are kept and a portion is missing. The data show about 250,000 clones, 67% seen once. The material was CD4+ T cells sorted from blood, obtained at week 0. The clonotype comes from a human donor with alopecia areata.

The CDR3 reads CAWRAGGPYEQYF. CDR3 sequence (DNA): TGTGCCTGGAGGGCAGGGGGCCCCTACGAGCAGTACTTC. The genes are TRBV30 and TRBJ2-7; 8 bases are a match to TRBD1. V dropped 3 bases and J dropped 2; count of bases not matched to a gene: 3. Germline V gives CDR1 GTSNPN, CDR2 SVGIG (reference sequence). The CDR3 contains 13 residues.